This TCR beta chain was recorded in a study of shared clonotypes between healthy human individuals. In the authors' workflow: With immunoSEQ giving junction-only sequences and no quality scores, filtering differed. The assay was immunoSEQ multiplex PCR, and TCRdb's table has in-frame clones only and misses some. That table furnishes V, J and clone size, whereas the DNA furnished D and trimming. The sample has 450,000 to 650,000 clones, around 80% seen once; the top ten hold around 11%. Within Nashville, Tennessee resided all donors, each a Caucasian adult. Sequencing input: PBMCs. This receptor was taken from a woman aged 40 to 50 in good health. Some clones in this sample may be carry-over from other donors' samples.

The CDR3 bases are TGTGCCAGCAGCCATGGACTAGCGGGAATCTACGAGCAGTACTTC. Protein: CASSHGLAGIYEQYF. V gene TRBV5-6 combines with J gene TRBJ2-7; 12 nucleotides align to TRBD2. Losses at the gene ends were 4 bases for V and 3 bases for J; bases not matched to a gene: 5. Germline CDR1 reads SGHDT; CDR2 reads YYEEEE. The CDR3 spans 15 residues.